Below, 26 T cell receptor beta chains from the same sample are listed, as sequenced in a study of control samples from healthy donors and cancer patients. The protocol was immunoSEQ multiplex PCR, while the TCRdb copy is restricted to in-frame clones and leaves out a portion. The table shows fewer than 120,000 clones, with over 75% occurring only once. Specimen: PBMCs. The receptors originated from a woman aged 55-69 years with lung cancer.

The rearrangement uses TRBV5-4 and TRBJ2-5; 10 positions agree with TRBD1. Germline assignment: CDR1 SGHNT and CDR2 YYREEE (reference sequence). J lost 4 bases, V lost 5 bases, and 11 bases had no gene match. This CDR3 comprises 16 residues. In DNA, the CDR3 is TGTGCCAGCAGTCCGCCGACAGGGGGCGCGTCAGAGACCCAGTACTTC. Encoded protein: CASSPPTGGASETQYF.

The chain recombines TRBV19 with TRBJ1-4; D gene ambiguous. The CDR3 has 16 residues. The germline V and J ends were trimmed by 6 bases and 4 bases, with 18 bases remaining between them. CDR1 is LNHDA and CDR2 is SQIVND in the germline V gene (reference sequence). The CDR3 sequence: CASSSGTAIGNEKLFF. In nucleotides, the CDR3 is TGTGCCAGTAGCTCCGGAACGGCGATCGGTAATGAAAAACTGTTTTTT.

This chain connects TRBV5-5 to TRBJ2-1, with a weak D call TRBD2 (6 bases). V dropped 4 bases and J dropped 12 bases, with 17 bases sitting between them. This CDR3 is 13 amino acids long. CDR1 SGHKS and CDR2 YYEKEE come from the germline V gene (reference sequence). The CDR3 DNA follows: TGTGCCAGCAGCCCCGGGACTGCGATAGGGCAGTTCTTC. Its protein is CASSPGTAIGQFF. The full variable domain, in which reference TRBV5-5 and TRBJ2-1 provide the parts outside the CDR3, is DAGVTQSPTHLIKTRGQQVTLRCSPISGHKSVSWYQQVLGQGPQFIFQYYEKEERGRGNFPDRFSARQFPNYSSELNVNALLLGDSALYLCASSPGTAIGQFFGPGTRLTVL.

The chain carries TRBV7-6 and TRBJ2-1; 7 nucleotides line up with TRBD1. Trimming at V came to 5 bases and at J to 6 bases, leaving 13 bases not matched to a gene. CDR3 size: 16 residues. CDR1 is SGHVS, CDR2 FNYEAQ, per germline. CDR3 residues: CASSRGDSASGNEQFF. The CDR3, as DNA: TGTGCCAGCAGCCGAGGGGACAGCGCATCCGGCAATGAGCAGTTCTTC.

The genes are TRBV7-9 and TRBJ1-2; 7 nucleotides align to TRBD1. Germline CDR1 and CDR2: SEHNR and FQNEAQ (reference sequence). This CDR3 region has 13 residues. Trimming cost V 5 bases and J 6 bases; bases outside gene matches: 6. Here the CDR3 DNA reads TGTGCCAGCAGCCCCTTAGGGGGCGATGGCTACACCTTC. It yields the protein CASSPLGGDGYTF.

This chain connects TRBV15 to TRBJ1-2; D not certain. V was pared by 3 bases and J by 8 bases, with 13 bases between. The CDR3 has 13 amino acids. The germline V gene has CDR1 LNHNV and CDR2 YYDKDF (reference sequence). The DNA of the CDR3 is TGTGCCACCAGCAGTACCGGGCACGGAGGCTACACCTTC. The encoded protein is CATSSTGHGGYTF. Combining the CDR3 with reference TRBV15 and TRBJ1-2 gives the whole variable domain DAMVIQNPRYQVTQFGKPVTLSCSQTLNHNVMYWYQQKSSQAPKLLFHYYDKDFNNEADTPDNFQSRRPNTSFCFLDIRSPGLGDTAMYLCATSSTGHGGYTFGSGTRLTVV.

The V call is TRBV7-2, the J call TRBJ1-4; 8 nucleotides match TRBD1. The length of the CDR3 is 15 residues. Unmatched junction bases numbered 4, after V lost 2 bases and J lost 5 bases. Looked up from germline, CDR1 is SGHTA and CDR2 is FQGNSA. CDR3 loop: CASSLMGQVNEKLFF. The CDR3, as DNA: TGTGCCAGCAGCTTAATGGGACAGGTGAATGAAAAACTGTTTTTT.

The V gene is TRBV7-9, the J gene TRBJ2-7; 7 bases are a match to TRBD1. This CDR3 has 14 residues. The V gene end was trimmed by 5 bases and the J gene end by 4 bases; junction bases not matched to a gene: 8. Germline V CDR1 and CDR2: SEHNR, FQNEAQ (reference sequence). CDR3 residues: CASSPQTGLYEQYF. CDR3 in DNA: TGTGCCAGCAGCCCCCAGACAGGGCTGTACGAGCAGTACTTC.

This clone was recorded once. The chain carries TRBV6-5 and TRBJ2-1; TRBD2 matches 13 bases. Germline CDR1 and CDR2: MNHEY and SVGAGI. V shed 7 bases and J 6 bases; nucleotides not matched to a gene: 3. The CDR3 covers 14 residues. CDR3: CASTRTSGSNEQFF. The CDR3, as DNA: TGTGCCAGCACTAGGACTAGCGGGAGCAATGAGCAGTTCTTC.

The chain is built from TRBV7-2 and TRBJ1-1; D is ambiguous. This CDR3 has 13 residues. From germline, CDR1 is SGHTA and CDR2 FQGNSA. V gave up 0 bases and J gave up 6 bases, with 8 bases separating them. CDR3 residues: CASSLAITAEAFF. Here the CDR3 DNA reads TGTGCCAGCAGCTTAGCGATCACCGCTGAAGCTTTCTTT.

This CDR3 is CASSLYGSTGEGEKLFF. The CDR3 coding sequence is TGTGCCAGCAGCTTATATGGGAGTACCGGGGAAGGTGAAAAACTGTTTTTT. The chain combines TRBV13 with TRBJ1-4; D not resolved. V was shortened by 2 bases and J by 7 bases, with 20 bases between the two germline ends. The CDR3 totals 17 residues. Germline-derived CDR1 and CDR2 are PRHDT and FYEKMQ (reference sequence). The full variable domain, in which reference TRBV13 and TRBJ1-4 provide the parts outside the CDR3, is AAGVIQSPRHLIKEKRETATLKCYPIPRHDTVYWYQQGPGQDPQFLISFYEKMQSDKGSIPDRFSAQQFSDYHSELNMSSLELGDSALYFCASSLYGSTGEGEKLFFGSGTQLSVL.

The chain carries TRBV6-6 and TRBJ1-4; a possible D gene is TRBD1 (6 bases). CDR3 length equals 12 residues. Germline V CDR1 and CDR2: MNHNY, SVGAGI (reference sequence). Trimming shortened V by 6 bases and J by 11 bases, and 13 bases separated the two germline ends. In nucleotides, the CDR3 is TGTGCCAGCAGCGGACAGCCGGGGAAACTGTTTTTT. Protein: CASSGQPGKLFF.

This CDR3 reads CASSPWGGTEAFF. CDR3 coding DNA: TGTGCCAGCAGCCCCTGGGGGGGGACTGAAGCTTTCTTT. J is TRBJ1-1 and V is TRBV5-5; maybe TRBD1 (5 bases). The CDR3 length is 13 residues. Germline values: CDR1 SGHKS, CDR2 YYEKEE (reference sequence). Trimming removed 4 bases from V and 5 bases from J, with 12 bases in between. The whole variable domain, remainder taken from reference TRBV5-5 and TRBJ1-1, is DAGVTQSPTHLIKTRGQQVTLRCSPISGHKSVSWYQQVLGQGPQFIFQYYEKEERGRGNFPDRFSARQFPNYSSELNVNALLLGDSALYLCASSPWGGTEAFFGQGTRLTVV.

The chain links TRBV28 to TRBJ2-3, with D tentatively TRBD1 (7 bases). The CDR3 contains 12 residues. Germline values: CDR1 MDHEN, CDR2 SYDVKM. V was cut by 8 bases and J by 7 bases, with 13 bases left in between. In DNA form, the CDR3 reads TGTGCCAGCGGGGGGACAGAAAATACGCAGTATTTT. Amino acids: CASGGTENTQYF.

This CDR3 reads CASTLTTGFYEQYF. DNA for the CDR3: TGTGCCAGCACGTTGACCACAGGATTCTACGAGCAGTACTTC. V and J are TRBV6-5 and TRBJ2-7; weak D call: TRBD1 (5 bases). This CDR3 comprises 14 residues. V lost 7 bases to trimming and J lost 3 bases, with 16 bases between them. Per the germline V gene, CDR1 is MNHEY and CDR2 is SVGAGI.

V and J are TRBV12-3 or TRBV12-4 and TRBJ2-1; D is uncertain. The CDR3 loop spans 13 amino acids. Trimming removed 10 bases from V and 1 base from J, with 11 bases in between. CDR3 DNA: TGTGCCACCGGACCCGCATCCTACAATGAGCAGTTCTTC. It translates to CATGPASYNEQFF.

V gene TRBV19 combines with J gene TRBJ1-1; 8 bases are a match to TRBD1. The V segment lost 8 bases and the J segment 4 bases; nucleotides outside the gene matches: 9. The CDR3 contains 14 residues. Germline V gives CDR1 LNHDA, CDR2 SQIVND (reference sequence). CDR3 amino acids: CASGRQGMGTEAFF. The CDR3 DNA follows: TGTGCCAGTGGGCGACAGGGGATGGGCACTGAAGCTTTCTTT. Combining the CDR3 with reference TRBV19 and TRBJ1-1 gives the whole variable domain DGGITQSPKYLFRKEGQNVTLSCEQNLNHDAMYWYRQDPGQGLRLIYYSQIVNDFQKGDIAEGYSVSREKKESFPLTVTSAQKNPTAFYLCASGRQGMGTEAFFGQGTRLTVV.

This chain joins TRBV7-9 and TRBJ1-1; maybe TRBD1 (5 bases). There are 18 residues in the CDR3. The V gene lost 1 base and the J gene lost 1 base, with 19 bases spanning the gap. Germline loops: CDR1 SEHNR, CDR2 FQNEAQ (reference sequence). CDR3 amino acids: CASSLGGFGGGKNTEAFF. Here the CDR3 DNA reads TGTGCCAGCAGCTTAGGAGGCTTCGGGGGTGGAAAGAACACTGAAGCTTTCTTT.

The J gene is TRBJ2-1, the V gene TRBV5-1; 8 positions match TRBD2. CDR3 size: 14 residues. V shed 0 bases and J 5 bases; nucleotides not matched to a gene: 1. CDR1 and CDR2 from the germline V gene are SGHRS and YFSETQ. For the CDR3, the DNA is TGCGCCAGCAGCTTGGGGACTAGCCACAATGAGCAGTTCTTC. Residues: CASSLGTSHNEQFF. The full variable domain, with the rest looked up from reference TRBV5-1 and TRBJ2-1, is KAGVTQTPRYLIKTRGQQVTLSCSPISGHRSVSWYQQTPGQGLQFLFEYFSETQRNKGNFPGRFSGRQFSNSRSEMNVSTLELGDSALYLCASSLGTSHNEQFFGPGTRLTVL.

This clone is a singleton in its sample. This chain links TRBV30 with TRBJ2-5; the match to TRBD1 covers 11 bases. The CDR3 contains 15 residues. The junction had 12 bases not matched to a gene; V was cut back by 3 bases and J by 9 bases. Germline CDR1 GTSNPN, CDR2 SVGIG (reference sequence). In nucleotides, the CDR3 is TGTGCCTGGAGGGGACAGGGGGTACGCTGGGGTGCCCAGTACTTC. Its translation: CAWRGQGVRWGAQYF.

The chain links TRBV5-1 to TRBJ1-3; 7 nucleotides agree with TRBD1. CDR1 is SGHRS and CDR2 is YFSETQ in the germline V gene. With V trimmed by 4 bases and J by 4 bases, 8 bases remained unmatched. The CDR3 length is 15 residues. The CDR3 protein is CASSKQGQLGNTIYF. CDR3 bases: TGCGCCAGCAGCAAACAGGGGCAGCTCGGAAACACCATATATTTT.

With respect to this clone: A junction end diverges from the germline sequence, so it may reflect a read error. CDR3 DNA sequence: TGTGCCAGTAGCTCCGGGACAGGGACAGCCGAGCAGTACTTC. It translates to CASSSGTGTAEQYF. The rearrangement uses TRBV11-3 and TRBJ2-7; 9 bases are a match to TRBD1. Per the germline V gene, CDR1 is SGHNT and CDR2 is YENEEA. The CDR3 has 14 amino acids.

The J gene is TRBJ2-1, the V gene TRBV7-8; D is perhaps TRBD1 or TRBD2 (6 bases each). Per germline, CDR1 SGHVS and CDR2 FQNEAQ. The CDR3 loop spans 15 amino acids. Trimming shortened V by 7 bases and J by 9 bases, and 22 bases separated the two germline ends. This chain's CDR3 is CASILLEPEGGEQFF. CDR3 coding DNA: TGTGCCAGCATTCTACTGGAGCCCGAGGGGGGTGAGCAGTTCTTC.

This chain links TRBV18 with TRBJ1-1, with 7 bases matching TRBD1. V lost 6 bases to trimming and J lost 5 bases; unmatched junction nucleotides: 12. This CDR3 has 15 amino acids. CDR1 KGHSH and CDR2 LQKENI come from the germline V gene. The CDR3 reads CASSPLQGRETEAFF. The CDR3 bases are TGTGCCAGCTCCCCCCTACAGGGGAGGGAGACTGAAGCTTTCTTT. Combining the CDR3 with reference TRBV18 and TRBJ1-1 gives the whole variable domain NAGVMQNPRHLVRRRGQEARLRCSPMKGHSHVYWYRQLPEEGLKFMVYLQKENIIDESGMPKERFSAEFPKEGPSILRIQQVVRGDSAAYFCASSPLQGRETEAFFGQGTRLTVV.

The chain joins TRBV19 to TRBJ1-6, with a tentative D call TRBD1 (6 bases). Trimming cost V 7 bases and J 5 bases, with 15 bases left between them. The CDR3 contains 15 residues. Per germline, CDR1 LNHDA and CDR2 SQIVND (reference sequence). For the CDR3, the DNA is TGTGCCAGTAAAAGGGGGGCGCCCGATAATTCACCCCTCCACTTT. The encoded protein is CASKRGAPDNSPLHF.

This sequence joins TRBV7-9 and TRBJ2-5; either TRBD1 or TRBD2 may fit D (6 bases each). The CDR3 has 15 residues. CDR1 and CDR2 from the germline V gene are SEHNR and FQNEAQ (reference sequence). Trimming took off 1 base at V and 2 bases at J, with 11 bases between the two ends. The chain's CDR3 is CASSLVGGQQETQYF. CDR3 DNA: TGTGCCAGCAGCTTAGTGGGAGGACAGCAAGAGACCCAGTACTTC.